The rows below give T cell receptor beta chains drawn from one sample of a study of T-cell reconstitution after alpha-beta-depleted transplantation in children. One entry per CDR3 protein, called by TCRdb with MiXCR from the PCR reads. The sample has hundreds of thousands of distinct CDR3 sequences, 16% seen once; the top ten hold 0.85% to 1.3%. The sample in question was PBMCs from the stem cell graft donor, obtained from the stem cell graft. The source is a human donor who donated a stem cell graft to a child with acute myeloid leukemia. Both conserved end residues are part of each CDR3. The D gene is left open where the match is weak. Clone size, where shown, is once, few, many, or a class for clones that have expanded.

TRBD1	TRBJ1-3	TRBV15	15	-	CATSRDRDSGNTIYF	TGTGCCACCAGCAGGGACAGGGACTCTGGAAACACCATATATTTT
-	TRBJ1-2	TRBV20-1	17	many	CSARDPKAPGRDYGYTF	TGCAGTGCTAGAGATCCTAAAGCGCCAGGGCGAGACTATGGCTACACCTTC
-	TRBJ2-5	TRBV5-1	16	many	CASSPLKQGYRETQYF	TGCGCCAGCAGCCCCCTAAAACAGGGATATCGAGAGACCCAGTACTTC
-	TRBJ2-3	TRBV11-2	13	many	CASTGVSTDTQYF	TGTGCCAGCACGGGGGTTAGCACAGATACGCAGTATTTT
TRBD1	TRBJ1-6	TRBV9	17	few	CASSVESWTGINSPLHF	TGTGCCAGCAGCGTAGAGTCTTGGACAGGGATTAATTCACCCCTCCACTTT
-	TRBJ1-5	TRBV6-1	11	-	CASKNNQPQHF	TGTGCCAGCAAAAATAATCAGCCCCAGCATTTT
-	TRBJ2-1	TRBV21-1	17	-	CASSKGSSGGLYNEQFF	TGTGCCAGCAGCAAAGGGTCTAGCGGGGGCCTCTACAATGAGCAGTTCTTC
-	TRBJ2-1	TRBV18	14	-	CASSPQAGYNEQFF	TGTGCCAGCTCACCACAGGCTGGCTACAATGAGCAGTTCTTC
-	TRBJ1-1	TRBV20-1	17	many	CSAPKGAGGGLNTEAFF	TGCAGTGCCCCTAAAGGAGCGGGGGGTGGCCTGAACACTGAAGCTTTCTTT
TRBD2	TRBJ2-1	TRBV12-3/TRBV12-4	17	few	CASSFSSYSGGTNEQFF	TGTGCCAGCAGTTTCTCCTCTTATAGCGGGGGTACCAATGAGCAGTTCTTC
-	TRBJ1-4	TRBV18	15	few	CASSPGLGPNEKLFF	TGTGCCAGCTCACCAGGGTTGGGACCTAATGAAAAACTGTTTTTT
-	TRBJ2-5	TRBV11-1	14	-	CASTLTGTVETQYF	TGTGCCAGCACGCTGACCGGGACGGTGGAGACCCAGTACTTC
-	TRBJ2-1	TRBV7-9	14	-	CASSTSGTNYQQFF	TGTGCCAGCAGCACATCCGGGACCAACTACCAGCAGTTCTTC
TRBD2	TRBJ2-1	TRBV27	15	few	CASSLSGGAMDEQFF	TGTGCCAGCAGTCTTAGCGGGGGGGCCATGGATGAGCAGTTCTTC
-	TRBJ2-1	TRBV7-2	14	many	CASSLSAGGYEQFF	TGTGCCAGCAGCTTATCCGCTGGGGGCTATGAGCAGTTCTTC
TRBD1	TRBJ1-5	TRBV24-1	15	few	CATSSGQGASQPQHF	TGTGCCACCAGTTCCGGACAGGGAGCTAGTCAGCCCCAGCATTTT
-	TRBJ2-6	TRBV7-9	16	few	CASNSLRGPGANVLTF	TGTGCCAGCAACTCTTTGAGGGGCCCTGGGGCCAACGTCCTGACTTTC
-	TRBJ1-1	TRBV6-5	11	many	CASRREGAAFF	TGTGCCAGCAGGCGAGAGGGTGCGGCTTTCTTT
TRBD2	TRBJ2-7	TRBV6-2/TRBV6-3	13	few	CASTSGGRYEQYF	TGTGCCAGCACCTCCGGGGGGAGGTACGAGCAGTACTTC
TRBD2	TRBJ2-3	TRBV20-1	15	few	CSAPPKRGAGDTQYF	TGCAGTGCTCCTCCGAAGCGGGGGGCAGGAGATACGCAGTATTTT
TRBD1	TRBJ2-7	TRBV15	15	few	CATSREDREYYEQYF	TGTGCCACCAGCAGAGAAGACAGGGAATACTACGAGCAGTACTTC
TRBD1	TRBJ2-5	TRBV20-1	13	many	CSAVWTGQETQYF	TGCAGTGCTGTATGGACAGGTCAAGAGACCCAGTACTTC
TRBD2	TRBJ2-5	TRBV20-1	13	many	CSADNRGGETQYF	TGCAGTGCTGATAACCGCGGGGGTGAGACCCAGTACTTC
-	TRBJ2-1	TRBV2	15	-	CASTTVGDSYNEQFF	TGTGCCAGCACCACGGTAGGAGACTCCTACAATGAGCAGTTCTTC
-	TRBJ1-2	TRBV7-9	15	few	CASSLNRGANYGYTF	TGTGCCAGCAGCTTAAATCGGGGGGCAAACTATGGCTACACCTTC
-	TRBJ1-4	TRBV12-3/TRBV12-4	16	few	CASSLRVSGAGEKLFF	TGTGCCAGCAGCTTAAGGGTTTCGGGGGCGGGTGAAAAACTGTTTTTT
TRBD1	TRBJ2-3	TRBV7-2	13	-	CASSNHRDRLQYF	TGTGCCAGCAGCAACCACCGGGACAGACTTCAGTATTTT
-	TRBJ1-1	TRBV20-1	13	many	CSVTGRSNTEAFF	TGCAGTGTCACGGGACGGTCGAACACTGAAGCTTTCTTT
TRBD1	TRBJ2-7	TRBV27	16	many	CASSLSLGQGRHEQYF	TGTGCCAGCAGTTTATCGTTGGGACAGGGGAGGCACGAGCAGTACTTC
-	TRBJ2-1	TRBV5-5	15	many	CASSLEPTGHNEQFF	TGTGCCAGCAGCTTGGAGCCCACGGGGCACAATGAGCAGTTCTTC
-	TRBJ1-1	TRBV10-3	14	many	CATHGEGFDTEAFF	TGTGCCACCCATGGGGAAGGGTTTGACACTGAAGCTTTCTTT
-	TRBJ2-1	TRBV20-1	11	many	CSARILPEQFF	TGCAGTGCTAGAATTCTCCCGGAGCAGTTCTTC
-	TRBJ2-1	TRBV12-3/TRBV12-4	15	-	CASSPKTGQYNEQFF	TGTGCCAGCAGCCCTAAAACAGGACAGTACAATGAGCAGTTCTTC
TRBD1	TRBJ2-5	TRBV24-1	16	few	CATSDSPGGNGETQYF	TGTGCCACCAGTGATTCCCCAGGGGGAAATGGAGAGACCCAGTACTTC
-	TRBJ2-1	TRBV20-1	12	many	CSATDRFDEQFF	TGCAGTGCTACCGACAGGTTTGATGAGCAGTTCTTC
TRBD1	TRBJ2-1	TRBV27	14	many	CASSLRGTYNEQFF	TGTGCCAGCAGCCTCAGGGGGACCTACAATGAGCAGTTCTTC
-	TRBJ1-6	TRBV7-2	14	few	CASSLGGQRSPLHF	TGTGCCAGCAGCCTAGGGGGACAAAGGTCACCCCTCCACTTT
-	TRBJ1-1	TRBV20-1	13	many	CSAEEEGGTEAFF	TGCAGTGCCGAGGAGGAGGGAGGGACTGAAGCTTTCTTT
-	TRBJ2-3	TRBV20-1	13	many	CSASSGYTDTQYF	TGCAGTGCTAGTTCCGGGTACACAGATACGCAGTATTTT
-	TRBJ1-4	TRBV4-1	14	many	CASSRGTGSEKLFF	TGCGCCAGCAGCCGGGGGACGGGAAGTGAAAAACTGTTTTTT
TRBD1	TRBJ2-7	TRBV20-1	14	many	CSARDNRGQYEQYF	TGCAGTGCTAGAGATAACAGGGGGCAATACGAGCAGTACTTC
-	TRBJ1-2	TRBV2	10	-	CASSVYGYTF	TGTGCCAGCAGTGTTTATGGCTACACCTTC
-	TRBJ2-2	TRBV20-1	15	few	CSANDRSGVTGELFF	TGCAGTGCGAATGACAGGTCGGGCGTAACCGGGGAGCTGTTTTTT
-	TRBJ1-1	TRBV7-9	14	few	CASSSDHLGTEAFF	TGTGCCAGCAGCTCCGATCATTTGGGCACTGAAGCTTTCTTT
-	TRBJ2-2	TRBV7-2	13	-	CASSPSVDGELFF	TGTGCCAGCAGCCCCTCAGTGGACGGGGAGCTGTTTTTT
-	TRBJ2-3	TRBV7-2	14	-	CASSSGTFLGTQYF	TGTGCCAGCAGCTCCGGGACGTTTTTGGGTACGCAGTATTTT
-	TRBJ1-5	TRBV5-6	13	many	CASSLRANQPQHF	TGTGCCAGCAGCTTGAGGGCGAATCAGCCCCAGCATTTT
-	TRBJ1-4	TRBV7-2	14	once	CASSFFAGAKKLFF	TGTGCCAGCAGCTTCTTCGCCGGAGCCAAAAAACTGTTTTTT
-	TRBJ2-1	TRBV13	12	once	CASSPLLHEQFF	TGTGCCAGCAGCCCCCTCCTCCATGAGCAGTTCTTC